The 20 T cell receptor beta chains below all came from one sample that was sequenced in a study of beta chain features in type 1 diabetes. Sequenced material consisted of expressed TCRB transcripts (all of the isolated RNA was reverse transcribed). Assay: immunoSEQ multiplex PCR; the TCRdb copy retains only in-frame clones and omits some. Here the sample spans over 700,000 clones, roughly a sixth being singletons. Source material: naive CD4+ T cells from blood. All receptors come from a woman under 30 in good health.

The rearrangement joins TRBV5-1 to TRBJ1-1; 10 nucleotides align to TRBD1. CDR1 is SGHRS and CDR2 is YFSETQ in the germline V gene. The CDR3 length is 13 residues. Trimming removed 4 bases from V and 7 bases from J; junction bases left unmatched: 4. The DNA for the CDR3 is TGCGCCAGCAGCGGGACAGGGGCGGGTGAAGCTTTCTTT. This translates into CASSGTGAGEAFF.

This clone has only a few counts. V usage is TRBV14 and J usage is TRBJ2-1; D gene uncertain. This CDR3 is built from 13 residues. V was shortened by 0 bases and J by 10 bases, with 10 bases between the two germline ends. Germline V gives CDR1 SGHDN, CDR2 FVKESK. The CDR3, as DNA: TGTGCCAGCAGCCAAGACTCTTCCTGGGAGCAGTTCTTC. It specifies CASSQDSSWEQFF.

The CDR3 DNA is TGTGCCAGCAGTCAAAGGACAGGGGGCAATCAGCCCCAGCATTTT. Amino acid sequence: CASSQRTGGNQPQHF. This chain links TRBV28 with TRBJ1-5; 9 nucleotides match TRBD1. The CDR3 contains 15 residues. V lost 5 bases to trimming and J lost 2 bases; unmatched junction nucleotides: 4. Germline V gene lookup returns CDR1 MDHEN and CDR2 SYDVKM.

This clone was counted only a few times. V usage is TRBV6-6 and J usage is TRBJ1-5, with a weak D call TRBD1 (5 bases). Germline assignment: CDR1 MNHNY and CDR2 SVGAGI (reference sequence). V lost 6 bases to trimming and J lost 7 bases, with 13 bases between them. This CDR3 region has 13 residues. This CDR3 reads CASRTRGDQPQHF. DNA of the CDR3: TGTGCCAGCAGAACTCGAGGGGACCAGCCCCAGCATTTT.

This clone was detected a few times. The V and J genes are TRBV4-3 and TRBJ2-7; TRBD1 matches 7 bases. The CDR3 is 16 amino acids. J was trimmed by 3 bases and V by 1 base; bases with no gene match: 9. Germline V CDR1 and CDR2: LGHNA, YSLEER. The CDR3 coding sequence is TGCGCCAGCAGCCAAGGTTACGGACAGGATCTCTACGAGCAGTACTTC. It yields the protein CASSQGYGQDLYEQYF.

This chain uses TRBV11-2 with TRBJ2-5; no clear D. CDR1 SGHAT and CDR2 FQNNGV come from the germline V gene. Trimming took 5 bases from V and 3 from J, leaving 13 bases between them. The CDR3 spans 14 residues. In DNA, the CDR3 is TGTGCCAGCAGCCGATCAGGCTTCGAAGAGACCCAGTACTTC. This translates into CASSRSGFEETQYF.

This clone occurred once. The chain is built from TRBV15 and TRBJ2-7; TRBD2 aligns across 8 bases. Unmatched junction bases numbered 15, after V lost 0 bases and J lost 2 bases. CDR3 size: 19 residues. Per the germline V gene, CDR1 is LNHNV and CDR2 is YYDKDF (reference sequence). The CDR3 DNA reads TGTGCCACCAGCAGAGATTCCCCATTATCGGGAGGGTCGGCCTACGAGCAGTACTTC. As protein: CATSRDSPLSGGSAYEQYF.

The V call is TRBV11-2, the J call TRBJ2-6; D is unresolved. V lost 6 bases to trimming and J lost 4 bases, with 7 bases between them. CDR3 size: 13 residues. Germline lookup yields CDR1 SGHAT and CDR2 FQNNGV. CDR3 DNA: TGTGCCAGCAGTACTGCCGGGGCCAACGTCCTGACTTTC. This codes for CASSTAGANVLTF.

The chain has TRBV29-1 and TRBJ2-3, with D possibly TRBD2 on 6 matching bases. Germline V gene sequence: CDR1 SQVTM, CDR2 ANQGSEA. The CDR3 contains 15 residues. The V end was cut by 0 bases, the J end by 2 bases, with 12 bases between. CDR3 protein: CSVEEGLFITDTQYF. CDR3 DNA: TGCAGCGTTGAAGAGGGACTGTTTATCACAGATACGCAGTATTTT.

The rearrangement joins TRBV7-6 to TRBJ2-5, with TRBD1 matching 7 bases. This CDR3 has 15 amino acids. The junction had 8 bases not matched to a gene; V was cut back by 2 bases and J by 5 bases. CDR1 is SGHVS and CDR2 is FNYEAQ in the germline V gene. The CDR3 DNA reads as TGTGCCAGCAGCTTAAGACAGGGAAGCTCGGAGACCCAGTACTTC. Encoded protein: CASSLRQGSSETQYF.

The CDR3 protein is CASSPFNARRETQYF. CDR3 DNA sequence: TGTGCCAGCAGCCCATTTAATGCCCGGAGAGAGACCCAGTACTTC. The chain uses TRBV7-2 and TRBJ2-5, with D uncertain. The germline gives CDR1 SGHTA, CDR2 FQGNSA. V lost 5 bases and J lost 4, with 17 bases in between. CDR3 length: 15 amino acids.

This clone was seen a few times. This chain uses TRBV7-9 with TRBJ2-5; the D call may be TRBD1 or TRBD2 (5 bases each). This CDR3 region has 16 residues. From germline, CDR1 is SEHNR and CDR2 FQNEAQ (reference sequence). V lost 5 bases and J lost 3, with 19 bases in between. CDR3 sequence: CASSPRDRVGEETQYF. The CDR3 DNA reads TGTGCCAGCAGCCCCCGGGACCGCGTCGGGGAAGAGACCCAGTACTTC. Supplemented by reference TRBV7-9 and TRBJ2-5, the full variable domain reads DTGVSQNPRHKITKRGQNVTFRCDPISEHNRLYWYRQTLGQGPEFLTYFQNEAQLEKSRLLSDRFSAERPKGSFSTLEIQRTEQGDSAMYLCASSPRDRVGEETQYFGPGTRLLVL.

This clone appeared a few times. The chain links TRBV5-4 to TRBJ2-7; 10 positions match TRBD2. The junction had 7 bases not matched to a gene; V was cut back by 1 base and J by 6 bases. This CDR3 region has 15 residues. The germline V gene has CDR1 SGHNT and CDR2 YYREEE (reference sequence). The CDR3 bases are TGTGCCAGCAGCTTGATGGGACTAGCGATCGGCGAGCAGTACTTC. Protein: CASSLMGLAIGEQYF.

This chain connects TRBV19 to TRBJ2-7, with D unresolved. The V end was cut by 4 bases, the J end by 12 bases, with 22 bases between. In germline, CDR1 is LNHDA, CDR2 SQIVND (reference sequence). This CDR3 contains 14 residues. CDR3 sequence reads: CASSTRVGDTKAYF. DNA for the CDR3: TGTGCCAGTAGTACTCGGGTTGGCGATACTAAAGCGTACTTC.

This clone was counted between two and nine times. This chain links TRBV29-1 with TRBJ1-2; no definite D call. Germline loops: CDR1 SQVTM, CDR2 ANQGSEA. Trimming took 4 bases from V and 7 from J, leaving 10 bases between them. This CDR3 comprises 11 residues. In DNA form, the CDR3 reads TGCAGCGTTGTAGAGGTTCCTGGCTACACCTTC. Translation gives CSVVEVPGYTF.

As DNA, the CDR3 is TGTGCCAGTAGTACGGACACCAACTCTGGAAACACCATATATTTT. Encoded protein: CASSTDTNSGNTIYF. The chain links TRBV19 to TRBJ1-3, with a possible D match to TRBD1 (5 bases). The V and J ends lost 4 bases and 0 bases respectively, with 10 bases between them. The V gene's germline CDR1 is LNHDA and CDR2 SQIVND (reference sequence). The CDR3 runs 15 residues.

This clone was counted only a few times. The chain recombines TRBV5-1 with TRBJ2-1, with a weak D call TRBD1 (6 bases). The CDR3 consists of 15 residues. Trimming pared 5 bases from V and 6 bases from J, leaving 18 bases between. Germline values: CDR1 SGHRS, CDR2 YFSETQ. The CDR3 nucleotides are TGCGCCAGCAGGACAGGTGGACGAGGTGTCAATGAGCAGTTCTTC. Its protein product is CASRTGGRGVNEQFF.

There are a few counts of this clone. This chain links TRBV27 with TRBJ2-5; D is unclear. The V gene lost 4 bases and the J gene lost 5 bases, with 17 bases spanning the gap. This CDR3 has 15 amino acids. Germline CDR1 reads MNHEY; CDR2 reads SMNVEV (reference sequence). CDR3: CASSSAGSAEETQYF. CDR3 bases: TGTGCCAGCAGTTCCGCTGGCTCGGCAGAGGAGACCCAGTACTTC.

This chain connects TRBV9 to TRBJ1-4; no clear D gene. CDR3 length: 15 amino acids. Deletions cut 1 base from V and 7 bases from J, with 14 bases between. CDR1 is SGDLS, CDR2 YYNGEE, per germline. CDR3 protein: CASSVSPGSAEKLFF. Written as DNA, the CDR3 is TGTGCCAGCAGCGTATCCCCGGGCAGCGCTGAAAAACTGTTTTTT.

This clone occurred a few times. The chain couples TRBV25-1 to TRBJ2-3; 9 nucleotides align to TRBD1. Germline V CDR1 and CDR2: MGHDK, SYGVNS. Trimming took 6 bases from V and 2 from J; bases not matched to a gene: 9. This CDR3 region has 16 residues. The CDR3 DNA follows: TGTGCCAGCAGAGGGTTGGGACAGGGAAACACAGATACGCAGTATTTT. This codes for CASRGLGQGNTDTQYF.